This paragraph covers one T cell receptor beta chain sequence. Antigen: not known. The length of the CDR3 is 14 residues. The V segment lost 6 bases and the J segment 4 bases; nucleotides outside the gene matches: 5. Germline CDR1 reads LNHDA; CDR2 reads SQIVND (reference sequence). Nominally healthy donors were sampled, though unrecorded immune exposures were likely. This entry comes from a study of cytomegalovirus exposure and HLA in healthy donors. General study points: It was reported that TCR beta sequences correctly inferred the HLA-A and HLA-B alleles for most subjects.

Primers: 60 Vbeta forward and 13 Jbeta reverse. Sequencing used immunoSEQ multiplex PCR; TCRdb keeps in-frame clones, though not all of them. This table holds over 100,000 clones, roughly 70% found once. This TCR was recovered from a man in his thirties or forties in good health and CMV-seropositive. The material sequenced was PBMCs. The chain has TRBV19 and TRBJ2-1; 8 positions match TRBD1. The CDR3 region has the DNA TGTGCCAGTAGCTCAGGGGGCGATTACAATGAGCAGTTCTTC. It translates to CASSSGGDYNEQFF.